This is a list of T cell receptor beta chains from one sample in a study of T cell responses to AZD1222 COVID-19 vaccine. Data came from immunoSEQ multiplex PCR; TCRdb stores just in-frame clones and leaves some out. The table has some 130,000 clones, about 85% seen once. The sample was peripheral blood, taken on day 0 of AZD1222 vaccination. These receptors all stem from an adult in good health. CDR3s include the opening cysteine and the closing phenylalanine or tryptophan. The order of the fields is D gene, J gene, CDR3 length, V gene, CDR3 DNA, CDR3 protein. D genes are given only for firm matches.

>-|TRBJ1-1|16|TRBV6-5
TGTGCCAGCAGTTCACCAGCCGGGACACCGAACACTGAAGCTTTCTTT
CASSSPAGTPNTEAFF
>-|TRBJ1-6|18|TRBV11-2
TGTGCCAGCAGCTTAGACTGGGTGAAGGGCTCCTATAATTCACCCCTCCACTTT
CASSLDWVKGSYNSPLHF
>TRBD2|TRBJ2-7|15|TRBV7-2
TGTGCCAGCAGCTTAGGAGCGGGGAGAACCTACGAGCAGTACTTC
CASSLGAGRTYEQYF
>TRBD1|TRBJ1-4|15|TRBV10-3
TGTGCCATCAGTGAAACACAGGGGGGAGGTGAAAAACTGTTTTTT
CAISETQGGGEKLFF
>-|TRBJ2-2|14|TRBV11-1
TGTGCCAGCAGCTCAGGGGTTGGGGCCGGGGAGCTGTTTTTT
CASSSGVGAGELFF
>TRBD2|TRBJ2-7|17|TRBV5-1
TGCGCCAGCAGCTTGGACGGACTAGCGGGCGCGGAATACGAGCAGTACTTC
CASSLDGLAGAEYEQYF
>TRBD1|TRBJ1-2|15|TRBV6-6
TGTGCCAGCAGTTACCGACTCGAAGACAGGGATGGCTACACCTTC
CASSYRLEDRDGYTF
>TRBD1|TRBJ1-4|17|TRBV15
TGTGCCACCAGCAGAGGTGCAGGGGGAGCAACTAATGAAAAACTGTTTTTT
CATSRGAGGATNEKLFF
>-|TRBJ1-1|15|TRBV5-1
TGCGCCAGCAGCTCTCAGGGAGGTGTAGGAACTGAAGCTTTCTTT
CASSSQGGVGTEAFF
>-|TRBJ1-1|15|TRBV4-3
TGCGCCAGCAGCCAAACTTGGGTCCCGATCACTGAAGCTTTCTTT
CASSQTWVPITEAFF
>-|TRBJ1-1|13|TRBV25-1
TGTGCCAGTCAAGGACAGTTAGTCACTGAAGCTTTCTTT
CASQGQLVTEAFF
>-|TRBJ2-7|14|TRBV15
TGTGCCACCAGCAGAGAGCGGAGCTCCTACGAGCAGTACTTC
CATSRERSSYEQYF